The clone carrying this T cell receptor (beta chain) was observed many times. The TCRbeta library incorporated unique molecular identifiers. TCRdb independently ran MiXCR on the PCR reads; one entry per CDR3 protein. The table records some 200,000 distinct CDR3 sequences, 6% to 7% of them present only once. The CDR3 is made up of 16 amino acids. Trimming removed 5 bases at V and 2 bases at J, with 16 bases between. These data come from a study of T-cell reconstitution after alpha-beta-depleted transplantation in children. The source is a human donor who donated a stem cell graft to a child with Wiskott-Aldrich syndrome. The source material was PBMCs from the stem cell graft donor, sampled from the stem cell graft. The genes are TRBV12-3 or TRBV12-4 and TRBJ2-1, with D perhaps being TRBD1 or TRBD2 (6 bases each). The CDR3 coding sequence is TGTGCCAGCAGTCCCCACGGGGGCGTCCCCTACAATGAGCAGTTCTTC. Its translation is CASSPHGGVPYNEQFF.